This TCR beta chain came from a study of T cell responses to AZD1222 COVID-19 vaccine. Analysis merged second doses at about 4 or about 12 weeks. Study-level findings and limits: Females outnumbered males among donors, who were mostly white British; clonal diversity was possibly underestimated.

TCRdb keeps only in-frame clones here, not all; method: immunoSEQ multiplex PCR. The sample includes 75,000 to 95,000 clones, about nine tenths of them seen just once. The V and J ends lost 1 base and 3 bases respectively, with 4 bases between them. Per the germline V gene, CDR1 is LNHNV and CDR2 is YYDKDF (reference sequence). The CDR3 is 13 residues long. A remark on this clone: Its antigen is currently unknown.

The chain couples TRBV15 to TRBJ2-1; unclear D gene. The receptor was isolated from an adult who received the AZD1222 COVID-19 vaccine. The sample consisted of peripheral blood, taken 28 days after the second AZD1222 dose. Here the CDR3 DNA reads TGTGCCACCAGCAGAGGTCTCTACAATGAGCAGTTCTTC. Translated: CATSRGLYNEQFF.